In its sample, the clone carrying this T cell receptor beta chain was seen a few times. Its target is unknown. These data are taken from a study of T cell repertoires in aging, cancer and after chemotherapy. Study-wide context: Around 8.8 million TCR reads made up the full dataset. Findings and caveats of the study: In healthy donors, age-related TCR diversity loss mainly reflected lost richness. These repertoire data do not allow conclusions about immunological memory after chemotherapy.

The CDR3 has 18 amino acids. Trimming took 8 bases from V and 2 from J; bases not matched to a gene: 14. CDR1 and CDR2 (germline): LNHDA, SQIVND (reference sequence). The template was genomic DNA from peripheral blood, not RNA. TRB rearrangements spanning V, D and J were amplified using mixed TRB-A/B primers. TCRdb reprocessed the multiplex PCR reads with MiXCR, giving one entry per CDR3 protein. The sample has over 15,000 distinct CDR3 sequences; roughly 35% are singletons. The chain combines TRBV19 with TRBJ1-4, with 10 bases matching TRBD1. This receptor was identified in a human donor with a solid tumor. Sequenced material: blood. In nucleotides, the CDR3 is TGTGCCAGTTCCGCGGGGACAGGGGTTTGGTGGACTAATGAAAAACTGTTTTTT. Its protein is CASSAGTGVWWTNEKLFF.